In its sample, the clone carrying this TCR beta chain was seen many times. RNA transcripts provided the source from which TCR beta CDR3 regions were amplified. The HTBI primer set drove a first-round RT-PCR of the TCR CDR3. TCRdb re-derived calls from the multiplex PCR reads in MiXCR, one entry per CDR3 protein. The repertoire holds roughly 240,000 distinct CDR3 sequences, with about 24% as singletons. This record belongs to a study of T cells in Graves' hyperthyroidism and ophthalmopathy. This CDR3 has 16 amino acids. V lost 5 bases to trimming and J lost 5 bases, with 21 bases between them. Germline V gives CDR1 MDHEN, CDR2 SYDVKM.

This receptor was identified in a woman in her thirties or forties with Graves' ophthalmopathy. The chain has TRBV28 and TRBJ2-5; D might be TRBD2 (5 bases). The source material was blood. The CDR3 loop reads CASSHPTGEGIETQYF. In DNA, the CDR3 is TGTGCCAGCAGTCACCCGACGGGTGAGGGCATCGAGACCCAGTACTTC.